The clone carrying this TCR beta chain was counted only a few times. Its antigen is unidentified. These data are taken from a study of follicular helper T cells after annual influenza vaccination. In the study overall: Across the 2013-2014, 2014-2015 and 2015-2016 vaccination seasons, some subjects were resampled.

CDR1 and CDR2 (germline): SNHLY, FYNNEI. The CDR3 covers 12 residues. V was clipped by 7 bases and J by 9 bases, with 13 bases between them. Indicated time point: 2014-2015 season, pre-vaccination. Donors were community-dwelling with no influenza vaccine in the prior 6 months. Study results and limitations: Successive annual vaccinations recalled a recurrent oligoclonal ICOS+CD38+ cTfh response with influenza-specific clonotypes.

The method was immunoSEQ multiplex PCR; TCRdb's version includes in-frame clones alone and lacks a portion of them. The sample lists around 10,000 clones, 81% seen once, with more than 0.9% in the top ten. The receptor comes from an adult who received the influenza vaccine. The sample was CXCR5- memory CD4+ T cells sorted from blood, taken on the day of influenza vaccination. The V and J genes are TRBV2 and TRBJ1-5; D uncertain. CDR3 protein: CASTRGEGPQHF. The CDR3 DNA is TGTGCCAGCACCCGAGGAGAAGGGCCCCAGCATTTT.